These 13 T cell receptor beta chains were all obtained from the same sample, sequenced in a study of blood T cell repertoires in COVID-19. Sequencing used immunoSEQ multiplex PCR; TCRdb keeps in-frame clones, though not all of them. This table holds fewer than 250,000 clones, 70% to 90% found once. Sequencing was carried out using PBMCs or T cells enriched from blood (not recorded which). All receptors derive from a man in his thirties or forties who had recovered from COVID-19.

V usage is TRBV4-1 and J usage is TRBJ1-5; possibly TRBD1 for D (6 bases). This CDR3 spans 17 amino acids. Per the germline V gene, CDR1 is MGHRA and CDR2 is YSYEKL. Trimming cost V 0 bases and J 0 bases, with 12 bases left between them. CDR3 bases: TGCGCCAGCAGCCAAGATGACAGGCTAGATAGCAATCAGCCCCAGCATTTT. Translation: CASSQDDRLDSNQPQHF.

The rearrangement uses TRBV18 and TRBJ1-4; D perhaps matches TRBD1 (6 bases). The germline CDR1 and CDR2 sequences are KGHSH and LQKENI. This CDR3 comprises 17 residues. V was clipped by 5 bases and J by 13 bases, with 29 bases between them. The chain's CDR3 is CASSGAIRQDGENGLFF. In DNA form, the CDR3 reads TGTGCCAGCTCAGGCGCCATTCGACAGGACGGAGAAAATGGACTGTTTTTT.

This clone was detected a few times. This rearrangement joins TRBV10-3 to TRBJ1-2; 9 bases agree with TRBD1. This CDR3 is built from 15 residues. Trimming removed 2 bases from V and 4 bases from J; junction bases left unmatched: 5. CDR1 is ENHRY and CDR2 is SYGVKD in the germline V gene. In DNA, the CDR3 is TGTGCCATCAGTGAGGGGACAGGGAAGATCTATGGCTACACCTTC. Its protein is CAISEGTGKIYGYTF.

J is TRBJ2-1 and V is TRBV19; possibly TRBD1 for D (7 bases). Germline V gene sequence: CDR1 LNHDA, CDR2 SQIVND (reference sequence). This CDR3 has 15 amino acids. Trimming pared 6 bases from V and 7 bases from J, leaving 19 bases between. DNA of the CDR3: TGTGCCAGTAGCCCTCAGGGGGGCCCTAGGAATGAGCAGTTCTTC. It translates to CASSPQGGPRNEQFF.

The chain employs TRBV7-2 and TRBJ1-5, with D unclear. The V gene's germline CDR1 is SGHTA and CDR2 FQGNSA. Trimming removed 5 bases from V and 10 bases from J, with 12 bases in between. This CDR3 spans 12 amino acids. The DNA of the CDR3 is TGTGCCAGCAGCGTAAACAGCAGACCCCAGCATTTT. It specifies CASSVNSRPQHF. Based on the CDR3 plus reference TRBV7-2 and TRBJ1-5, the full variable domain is GAGVSQSPSNKVTEKGKDVELRCDPISGHTALYWYRQSLGQGLEFLIYFQGNSAPDKSGLPSDRFSAERTGGSVSTLTIQRTQQEDSAVYLCASSVNSRPQHFGDGTRLSIL.

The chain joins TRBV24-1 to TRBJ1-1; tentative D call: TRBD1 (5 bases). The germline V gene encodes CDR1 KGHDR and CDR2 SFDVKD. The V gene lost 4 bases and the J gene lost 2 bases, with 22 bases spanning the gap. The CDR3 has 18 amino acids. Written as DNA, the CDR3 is TGTGCCACCAGTGACAATAGCAAGTGGAGACAGTTAAACACTGAAGCTTTCTTT. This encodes CATSDNSKWRQLNTEAFF.

The CDR3 here is CASSATAGTGFYEQYF. The CDR3 DNA sequence: TGTGCCAGCAGCGCTACGGCCGGGACAGGGTTCTACGAGCAGTACTTC. This sequence joins TRBV9 and TRBJ2-7; 9 bases match TRBD1. Germline V lookup: CDR1 SGDLS, CDR2 YYNGEE. The CDR3 sequence is 16 residues long. V shed 3 bases and J 3 bases; nucleotides not matched to a gene: 10.

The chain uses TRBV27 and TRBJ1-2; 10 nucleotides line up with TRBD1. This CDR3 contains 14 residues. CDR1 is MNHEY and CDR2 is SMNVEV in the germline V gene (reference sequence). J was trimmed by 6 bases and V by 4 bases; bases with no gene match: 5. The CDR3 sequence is CASSSTGGVDGYTF. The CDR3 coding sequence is TGTGCCAGCAGTTCGACAGGGGGCGTTGATGGCTACACCTTC.

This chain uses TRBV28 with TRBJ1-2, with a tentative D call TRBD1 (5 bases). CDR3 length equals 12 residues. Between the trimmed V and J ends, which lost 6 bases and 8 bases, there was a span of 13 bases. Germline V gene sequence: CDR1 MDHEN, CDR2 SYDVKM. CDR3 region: CASSLRDWGYTF. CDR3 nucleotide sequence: TGTGCCAGCAGCTTACGGGACTGGGGCTACACCTTC.

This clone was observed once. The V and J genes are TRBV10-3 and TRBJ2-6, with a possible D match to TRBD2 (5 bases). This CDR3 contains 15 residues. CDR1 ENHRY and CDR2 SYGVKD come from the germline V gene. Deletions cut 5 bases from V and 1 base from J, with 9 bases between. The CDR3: CAISPQRSGANVLTF. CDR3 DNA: TGTGCCATCAGTCCACAGCGGTCTGGGGCCAACGTCCTGACTTTC.

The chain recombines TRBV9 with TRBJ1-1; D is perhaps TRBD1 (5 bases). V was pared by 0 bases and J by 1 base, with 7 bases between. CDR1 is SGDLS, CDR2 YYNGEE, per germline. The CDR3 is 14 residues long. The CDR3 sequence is CASSVAGANTEAFF. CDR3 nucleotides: TGTGCCAGCAGCGTAGCTGGGGCGAACACTGAAGCTTTCTTT.

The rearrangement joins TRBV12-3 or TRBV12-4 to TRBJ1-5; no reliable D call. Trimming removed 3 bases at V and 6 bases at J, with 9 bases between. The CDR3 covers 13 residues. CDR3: CASSLQAGQPQHF. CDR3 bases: TGTGCCAGCAGTTTGCAAGCGGGTCAGCCCCAGCATTTT.

Here the CDR3 reads CASSPGLAGGQFF. CDR3 sequence (DNA): TGCGCCAGCAGCCCGGGACTAGCGGGAGGGCAGTTCTTC. This sequence joins TRBV5-1 and TRBJ2-1; 15 bases line up with TRBD2. Germline-derived CDR1 and CDR2 are SGHRS and YFSETQ. CDR3 size: 13 residues. With V trimmed by 4 bases and J by 12 bases, 2 bases remained unmatched.